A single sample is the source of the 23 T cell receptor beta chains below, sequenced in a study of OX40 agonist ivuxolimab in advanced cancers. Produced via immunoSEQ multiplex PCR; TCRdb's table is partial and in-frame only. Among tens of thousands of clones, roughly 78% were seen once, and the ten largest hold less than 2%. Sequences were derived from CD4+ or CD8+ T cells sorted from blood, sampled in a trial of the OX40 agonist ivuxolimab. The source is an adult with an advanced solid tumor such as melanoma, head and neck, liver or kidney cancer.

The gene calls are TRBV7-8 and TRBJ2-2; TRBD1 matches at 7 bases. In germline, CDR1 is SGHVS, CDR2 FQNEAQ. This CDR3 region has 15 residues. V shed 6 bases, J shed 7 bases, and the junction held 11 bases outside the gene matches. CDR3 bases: TGTGCCAGCAGTTCACAGGGGTTGGCTATCGGGGAGCTGTTTTTT. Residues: CASSSQGLAIGELFF. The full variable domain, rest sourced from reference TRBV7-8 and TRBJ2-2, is GAGVSQSPRYKVAKRGQDVALRCDPISGHVSLFWYQQALGQGPEFLTYFQNEAQLDKSGLPSDRFFAERPEGSVSTLKIQRTQQEDSAVYLCASSSQGLAIGELFFGEGSRLTVL.

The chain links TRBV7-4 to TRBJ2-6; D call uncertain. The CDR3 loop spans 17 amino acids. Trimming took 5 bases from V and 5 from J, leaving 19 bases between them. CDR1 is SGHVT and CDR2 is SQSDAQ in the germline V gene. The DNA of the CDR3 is TGTGCCAGCAGCGCCCACTGCTCACAAAGTCGGGCCAACGTCCTGACTTTC. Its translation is CASSAHCSQSRANVLTF.

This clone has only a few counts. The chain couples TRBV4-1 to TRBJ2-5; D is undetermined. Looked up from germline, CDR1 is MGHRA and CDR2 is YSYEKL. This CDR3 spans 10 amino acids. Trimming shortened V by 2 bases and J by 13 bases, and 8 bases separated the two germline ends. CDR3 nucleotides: TGCGCCAGCAGCCAAAAGTCCCGGTACTTC. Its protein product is CASSQKSRYF.

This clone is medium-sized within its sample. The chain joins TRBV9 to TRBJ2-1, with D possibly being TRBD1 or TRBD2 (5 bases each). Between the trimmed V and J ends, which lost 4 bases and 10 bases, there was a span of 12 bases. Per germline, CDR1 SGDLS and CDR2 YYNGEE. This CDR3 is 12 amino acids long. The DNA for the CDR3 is TGTGCCAGCAGCCCCAGGGAGAGAGAGCAGTTCTTC. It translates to CASSPREREQFF.

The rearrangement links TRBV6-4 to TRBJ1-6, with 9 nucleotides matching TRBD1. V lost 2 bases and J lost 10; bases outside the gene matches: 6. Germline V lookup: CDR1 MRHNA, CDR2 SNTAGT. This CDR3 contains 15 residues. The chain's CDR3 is CASSDGGTGLSPLHF. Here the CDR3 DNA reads TGTGCCAGCAGTGACGGCGGGACAGGGCTCTCACCCCTCCACTTT.

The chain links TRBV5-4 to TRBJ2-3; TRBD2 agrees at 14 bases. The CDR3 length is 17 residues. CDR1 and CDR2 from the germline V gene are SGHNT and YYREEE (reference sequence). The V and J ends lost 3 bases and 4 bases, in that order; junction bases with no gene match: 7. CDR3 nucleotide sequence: TGTGCCAGCAGCTCTCCCGAGGGACTAGCGGGGGCAGATACGCAGTATTTT. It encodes CASSSPEGLAGADTQYF.

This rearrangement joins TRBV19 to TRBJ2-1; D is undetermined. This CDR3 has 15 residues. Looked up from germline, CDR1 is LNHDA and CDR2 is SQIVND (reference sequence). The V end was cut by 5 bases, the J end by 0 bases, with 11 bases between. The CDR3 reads CASSDSGSSYNEQFF. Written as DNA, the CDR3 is TGTGCCAGTAGTGATTCAGGAAGCTCCTACAATGAGCAGTTCTTC.

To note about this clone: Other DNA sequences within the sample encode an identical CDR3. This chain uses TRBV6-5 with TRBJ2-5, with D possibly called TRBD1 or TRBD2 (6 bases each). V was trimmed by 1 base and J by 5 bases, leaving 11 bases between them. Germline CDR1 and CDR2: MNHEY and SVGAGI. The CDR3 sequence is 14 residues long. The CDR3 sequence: CASSYLGGRETQYF. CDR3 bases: TGTGCCAGCAGTTACTTAGGGGGGCGGGAGACCCAGTACTTC.

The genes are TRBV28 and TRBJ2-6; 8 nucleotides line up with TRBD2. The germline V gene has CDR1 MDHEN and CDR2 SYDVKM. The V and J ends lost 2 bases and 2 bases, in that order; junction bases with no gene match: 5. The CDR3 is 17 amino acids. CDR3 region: CASSLTRGGTGANVLTF. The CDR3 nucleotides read TGTGCCAGCAGTTTAACCCGGGGGGGGACTGGGGCCAACGTCCTGACTTTC. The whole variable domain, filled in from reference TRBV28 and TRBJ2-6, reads DVKVTQSSRYLVKRTGEKVFLECVQDMDHENMFWYRQDPGLGLRLIYFSYDVKMKEKGDIPEGYSVSREKKERFSLILESASTNQTSMYLCASSLTRGGTGANVLTFGAGSRLTVL.

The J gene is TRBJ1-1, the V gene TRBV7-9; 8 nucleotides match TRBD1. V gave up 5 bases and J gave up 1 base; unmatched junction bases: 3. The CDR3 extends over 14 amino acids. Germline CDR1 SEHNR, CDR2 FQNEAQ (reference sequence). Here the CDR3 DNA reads TGTGCCAGCAGCCGGGACAGGTCGAACACTGAAGCTTTCTTT. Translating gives CASSRDRSNTEAFF.

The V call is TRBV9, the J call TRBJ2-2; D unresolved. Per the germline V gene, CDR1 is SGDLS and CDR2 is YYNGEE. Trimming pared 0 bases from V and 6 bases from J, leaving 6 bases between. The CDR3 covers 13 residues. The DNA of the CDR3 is TGTGCCAGCAGCGTAGGACCCCCCGGGGAGCTGTTTTTT. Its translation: CASSVGPPGELFF.

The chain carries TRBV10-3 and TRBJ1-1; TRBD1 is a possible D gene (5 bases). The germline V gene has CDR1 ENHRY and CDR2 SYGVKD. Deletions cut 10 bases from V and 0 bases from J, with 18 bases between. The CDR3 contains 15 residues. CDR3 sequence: CATRGETALNTEAFF. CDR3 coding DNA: TGTGCCACGAGGGGAGAGACAGCCTTGAACACTGAAGCTTTCTTT.

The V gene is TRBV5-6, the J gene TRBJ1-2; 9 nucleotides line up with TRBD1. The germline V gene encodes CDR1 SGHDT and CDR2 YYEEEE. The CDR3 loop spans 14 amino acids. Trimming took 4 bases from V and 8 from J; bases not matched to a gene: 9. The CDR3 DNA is TGTGCCAGCAGCACCCTACAGGGGGCTGGAGGCTACACCTTC. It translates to CASSTLQGAGGYTF.

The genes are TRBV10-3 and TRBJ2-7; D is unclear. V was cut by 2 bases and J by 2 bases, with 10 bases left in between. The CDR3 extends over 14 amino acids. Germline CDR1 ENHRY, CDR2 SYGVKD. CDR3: CAISELAGPYEQYF. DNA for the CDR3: TGTGCCATCAGTGAGCTGGCAGGCCCCTACGAGCAGTACTTC.

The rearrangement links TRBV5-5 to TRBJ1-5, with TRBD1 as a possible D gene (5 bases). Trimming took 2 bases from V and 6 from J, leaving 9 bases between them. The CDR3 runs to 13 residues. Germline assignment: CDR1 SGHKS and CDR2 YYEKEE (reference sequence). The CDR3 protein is CASSLDGTQPQHF. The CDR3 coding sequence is TGTGCCAGCAGCTTAGACGGGACTCAGCCCCAGCATTTT.

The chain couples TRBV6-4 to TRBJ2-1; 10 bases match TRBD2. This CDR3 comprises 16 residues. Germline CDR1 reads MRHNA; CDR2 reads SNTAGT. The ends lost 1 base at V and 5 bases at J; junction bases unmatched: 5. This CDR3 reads CASSDFGTSDHNEQFF. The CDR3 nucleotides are TGTGCCAGCAGTGACTTCGGGACTAGCGACCACAATGAGCAGTTCTTC.

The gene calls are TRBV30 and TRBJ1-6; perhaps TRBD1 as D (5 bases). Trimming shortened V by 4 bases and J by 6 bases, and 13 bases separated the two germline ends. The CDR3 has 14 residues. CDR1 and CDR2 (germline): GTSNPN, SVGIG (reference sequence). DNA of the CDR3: TGTGCCTGGATTGGGGGGGGAGTTAATTCACCCCTCCACTTT. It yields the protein CAWIGGGVNSPLHF.

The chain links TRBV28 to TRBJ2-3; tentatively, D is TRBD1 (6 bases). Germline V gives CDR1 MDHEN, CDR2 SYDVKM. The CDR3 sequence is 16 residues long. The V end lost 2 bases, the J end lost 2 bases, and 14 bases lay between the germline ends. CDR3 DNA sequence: TGTGCCAGCAGTTTAGGGGGCAGCCGGCCCACAGATACGCAGTATTTT. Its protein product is CASSLGGSRPTDTQYF.

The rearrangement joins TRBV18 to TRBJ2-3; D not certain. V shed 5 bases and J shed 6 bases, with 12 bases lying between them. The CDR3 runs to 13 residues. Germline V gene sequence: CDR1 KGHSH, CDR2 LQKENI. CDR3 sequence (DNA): TGTGCCAGCTCAAGAGAGGCCCCGGATACGCAGTATTTT. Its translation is CASSREAPDTQYF.

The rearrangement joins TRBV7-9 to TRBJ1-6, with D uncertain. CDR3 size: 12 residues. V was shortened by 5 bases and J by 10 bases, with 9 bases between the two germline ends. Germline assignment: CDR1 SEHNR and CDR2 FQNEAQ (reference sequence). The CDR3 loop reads CASSLLKSPLHF. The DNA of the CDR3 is TGTGCCAGCAGCCTACTGAAATCACCCCTCCACTTT.

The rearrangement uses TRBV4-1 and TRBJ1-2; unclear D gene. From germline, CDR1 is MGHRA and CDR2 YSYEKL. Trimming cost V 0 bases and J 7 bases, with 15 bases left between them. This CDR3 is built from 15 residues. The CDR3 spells CASSQDLTDRGGYTF. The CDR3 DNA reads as TGCGCCAGCAGCCAAGATCTGACGGACCGGGGTGGCTACACCTTC.

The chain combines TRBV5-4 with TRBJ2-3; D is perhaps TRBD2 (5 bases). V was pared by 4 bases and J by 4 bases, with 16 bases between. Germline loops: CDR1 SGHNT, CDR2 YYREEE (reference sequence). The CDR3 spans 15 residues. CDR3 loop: CASSATGSRADTQYF. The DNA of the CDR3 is TGTGCCAGCAGCGCCACCGGGTCGCGGGCAGATACGCAGTATTTT.

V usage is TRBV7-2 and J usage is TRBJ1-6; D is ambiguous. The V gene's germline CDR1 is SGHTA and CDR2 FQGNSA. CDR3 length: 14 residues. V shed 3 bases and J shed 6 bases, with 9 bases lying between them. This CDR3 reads CASSLQNSNSPLHF. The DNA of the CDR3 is TGTGCCAGCAGCTTGCAGAATTCTAATTCACCCCTCCACTTT.